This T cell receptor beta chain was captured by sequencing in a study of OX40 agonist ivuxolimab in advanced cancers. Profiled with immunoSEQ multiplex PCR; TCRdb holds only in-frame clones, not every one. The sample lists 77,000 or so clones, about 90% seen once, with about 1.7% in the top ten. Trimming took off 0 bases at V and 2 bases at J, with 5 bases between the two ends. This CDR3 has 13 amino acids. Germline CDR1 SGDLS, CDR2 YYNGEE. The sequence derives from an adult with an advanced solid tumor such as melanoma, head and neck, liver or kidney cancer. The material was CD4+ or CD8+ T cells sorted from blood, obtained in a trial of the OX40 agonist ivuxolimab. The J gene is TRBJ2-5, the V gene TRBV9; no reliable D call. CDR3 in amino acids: CASSVGVQETQYF. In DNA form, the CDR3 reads TGTGCCAGCAGCGTAGGGGTGCAAGAGACCCAGTACTTC.